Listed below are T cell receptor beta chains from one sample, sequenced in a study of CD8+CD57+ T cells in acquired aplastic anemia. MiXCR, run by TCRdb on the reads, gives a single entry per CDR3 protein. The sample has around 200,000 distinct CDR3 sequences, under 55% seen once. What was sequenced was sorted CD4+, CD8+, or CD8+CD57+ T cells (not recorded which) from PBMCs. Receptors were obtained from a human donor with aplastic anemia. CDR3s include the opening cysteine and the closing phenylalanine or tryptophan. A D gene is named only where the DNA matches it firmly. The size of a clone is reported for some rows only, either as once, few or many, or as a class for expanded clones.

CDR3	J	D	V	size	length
CASSLAGGAETQYF	TRBJ2-5	TRBD2	TRBV5-1	.	14
CASTRSSYYGYTF	TRBJ1-2	.	TRBV7-9	many	13
CASSLSSSHYEQYF	TRBJ2-7	.	TRBV7-9	.	14
CATSDPDNLKQYF	TRBJ2-7	.	TRBV24-1	few	13
CASSLMASGGGTDTQYF	TRBJ2-3	TRBD2	TRBV7-3	.	17
CASSINGGRETQYF	TRBJ2-5	.	TRBV19	.	14
CSAAPTNRGHNGYTF	TRBJ1-2	TRBD1	TRBV20-1	.	15
CAIKETSGRRDTQYF	TRBJ2-3	TRBD2	TRBV10-3	once	15
CASSIRDLKGETQYF	TRBJ2-5	.	TRBV7-6	.	15
CASRGTGPQPQHF	TRBJ1-5	TRBD1	TRBV12-3/TRBV12-4	many	13
CASSLVGNEQFF	TRBJ2-1	.	TRBV7-2	many	12
CSARVGAGHEKLFF	TRBJ1-4	.	TRBV20-1	many	14
CSAGGQGINNEQFF	TRBJ2-1	.	TRBV29-1	many	14
CSASGYNEQFF	TRBJ2-1	.	TRBV20-1	many	11
CASSYGTRSEQFF	TRBJ2-1	TRBD2	TRBV27	.	13
CATSGVAGMSYNEQFF	TRBJ2-1	TRBD2	TRBV24-1	few	16
CSASRGQGQPQHF	TRBJ1-5	TRBD1	TRBV20-1	.	13
CASRKTGGRETQYF	TRBJ2-5	TRBD1	TRBV19	.	14
CSATLLKNIQYF	TRBJ2-4	.	TRBV20-1	.	12
CATSRDRVYEQYF	TRBJ2-7	.	TRBV15	few	13
CSSRASAYEQYF	TRBJ2-7	.	TRBV29-1	.	12
CASLPAPHF	TRBJ1-6	.	TRBV19	.	9
CASIGQLNQPQHF	TRBJ1-5	.	TRBV2	.	13
CASSQDQGGGTPYEQYF	TRBJ2-7	TRBD2	TRBV4-1	many	17
CASSYGLAGIQETQYF	TRBJ2-5	TRBD2	TRBV6-5	.	16
CASSPTSTKTQYF	TRBJ2-5	.	TRBV14	once	13